The rows below give T cell receptor beta chains drawn from one sample of a study of shared clonotypes between healthy human individuals. The protocol was immunoSEQ multiplex PCR, while the TCRdb copy is restricted to in-frame clones and leaves out a portion. Among approximately 2.3 million clones listed, approximately 93% were seen once. The sample taken for sequencing was naive CD4+ T cells from PBMCs. Receptors originate from a man between 18 and 29 years old in good health. Some clones in this sample may be carry-over from other donors' samples. Each CDR3 is given with its conserved first and last residue. A D gene is named only where the DNA matches it firmly.

j_gene | d_gene | v_gene | len | CDR3aa
TRBJ2-2 | - | TRBV2 | 15 | CASSVNGANTGELFF
TRBJ2-7 | - | TRBV6-5 | 13 | CASSPKKLYEQYF
TRBJ2-5 | TRBD1 | TRBV27 | 15 | CASSAQGMVQETQYF
TRBJ2-1 | - | TRBV7-2 | 17 | CASSLAVWGTPGNEQFF
TRBJ2-3 | - | TRBV5-1 | 11 | CASRSTDTQYF
TRBJ2-7 | - | TRBV19 | 18 | CASSPRGPRSGIAYEQYF
TRBJ1-1 | - | TRBV2 | 14 | CASSVEGGNTEAFF
TRBJ2-1 | TRBD2 | TRBV9 | 15 | CASSVAGGTYNEQFF
TRBJ1-1 | - | TRBV5-1 | 14 | CASSLAVGNTEAFF
TRBJ2-5 | - | TRBV2 | 14 | CASSRRQGGETQYF